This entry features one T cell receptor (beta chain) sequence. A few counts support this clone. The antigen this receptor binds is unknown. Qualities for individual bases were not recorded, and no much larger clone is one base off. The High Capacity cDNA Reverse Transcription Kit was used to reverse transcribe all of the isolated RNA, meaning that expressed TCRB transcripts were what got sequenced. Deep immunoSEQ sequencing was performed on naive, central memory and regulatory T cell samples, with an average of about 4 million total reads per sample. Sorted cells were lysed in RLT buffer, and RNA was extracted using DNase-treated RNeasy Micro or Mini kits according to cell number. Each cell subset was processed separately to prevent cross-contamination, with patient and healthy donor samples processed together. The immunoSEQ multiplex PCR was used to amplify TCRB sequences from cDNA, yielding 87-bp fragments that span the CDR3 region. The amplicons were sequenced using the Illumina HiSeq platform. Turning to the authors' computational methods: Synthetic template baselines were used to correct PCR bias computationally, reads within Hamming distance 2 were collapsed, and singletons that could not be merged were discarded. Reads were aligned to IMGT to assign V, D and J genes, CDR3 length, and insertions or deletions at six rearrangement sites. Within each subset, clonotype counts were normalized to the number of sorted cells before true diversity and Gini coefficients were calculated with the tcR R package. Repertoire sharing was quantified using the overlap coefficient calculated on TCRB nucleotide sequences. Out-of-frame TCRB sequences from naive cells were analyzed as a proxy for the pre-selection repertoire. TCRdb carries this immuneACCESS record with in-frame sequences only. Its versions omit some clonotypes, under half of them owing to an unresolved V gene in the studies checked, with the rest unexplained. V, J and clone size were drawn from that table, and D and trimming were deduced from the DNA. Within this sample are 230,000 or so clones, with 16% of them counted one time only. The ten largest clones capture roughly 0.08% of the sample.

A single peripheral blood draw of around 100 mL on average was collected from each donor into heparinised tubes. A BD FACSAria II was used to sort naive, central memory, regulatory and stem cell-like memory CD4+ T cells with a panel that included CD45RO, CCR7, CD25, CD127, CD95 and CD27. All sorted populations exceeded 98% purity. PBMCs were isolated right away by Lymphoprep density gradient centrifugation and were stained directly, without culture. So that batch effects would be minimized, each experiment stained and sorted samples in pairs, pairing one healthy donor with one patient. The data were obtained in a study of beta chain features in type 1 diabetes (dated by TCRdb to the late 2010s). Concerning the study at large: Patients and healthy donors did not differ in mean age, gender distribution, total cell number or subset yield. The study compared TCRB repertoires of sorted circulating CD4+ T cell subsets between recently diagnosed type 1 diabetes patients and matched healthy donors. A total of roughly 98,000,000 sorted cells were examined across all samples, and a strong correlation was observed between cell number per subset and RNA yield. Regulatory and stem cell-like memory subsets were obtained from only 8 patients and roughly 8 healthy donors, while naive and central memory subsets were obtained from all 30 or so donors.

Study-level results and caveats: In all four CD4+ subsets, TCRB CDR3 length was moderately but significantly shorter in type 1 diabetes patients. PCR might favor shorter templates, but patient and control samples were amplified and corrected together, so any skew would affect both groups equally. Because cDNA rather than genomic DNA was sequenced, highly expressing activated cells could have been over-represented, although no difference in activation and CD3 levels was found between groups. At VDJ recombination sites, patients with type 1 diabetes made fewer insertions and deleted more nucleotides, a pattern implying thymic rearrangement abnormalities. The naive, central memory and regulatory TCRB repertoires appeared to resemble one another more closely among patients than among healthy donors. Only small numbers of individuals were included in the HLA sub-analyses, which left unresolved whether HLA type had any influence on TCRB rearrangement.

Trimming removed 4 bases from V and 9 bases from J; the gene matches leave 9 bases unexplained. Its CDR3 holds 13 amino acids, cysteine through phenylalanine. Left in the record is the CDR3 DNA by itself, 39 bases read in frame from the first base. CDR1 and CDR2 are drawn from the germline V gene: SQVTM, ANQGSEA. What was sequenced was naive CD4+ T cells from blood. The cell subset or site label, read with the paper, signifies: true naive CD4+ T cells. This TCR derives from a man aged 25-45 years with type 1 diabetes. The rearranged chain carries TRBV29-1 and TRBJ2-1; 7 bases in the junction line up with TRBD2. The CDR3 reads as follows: CSVVIGLVTEQFF. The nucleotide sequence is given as TGCAGCGTTGTTATAGGACTAGTGACTGAGCAGTTCTTC.